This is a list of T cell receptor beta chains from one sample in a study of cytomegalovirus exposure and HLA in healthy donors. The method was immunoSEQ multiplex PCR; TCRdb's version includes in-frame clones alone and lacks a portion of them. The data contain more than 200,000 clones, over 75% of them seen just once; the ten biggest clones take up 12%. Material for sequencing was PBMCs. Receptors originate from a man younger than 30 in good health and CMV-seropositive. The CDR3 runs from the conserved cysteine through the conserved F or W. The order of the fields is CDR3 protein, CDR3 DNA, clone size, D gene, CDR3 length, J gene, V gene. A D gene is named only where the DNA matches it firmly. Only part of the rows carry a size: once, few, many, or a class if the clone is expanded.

CDR3aa: CASSYSWPRLGEQYF
CDR3nt: TGTGCCAGCAGTTACTCGTGGCCCCGATTAGGAGAGCAGTACTTC
abundance: NA
d_gene: NA
len: 15
j_gene: TRBJ2-7
v_gene: TRBV6-5

CDR3aa: CASSLTPDANYGYTF
CDR3nt: TGTGCCAGCAGCTTAACGCCAGACGCTAACTATGGCTACACCTTC
abundance: NA
d_gene: NA
len: 15
j_gene: TRBJ1-2
v_gene: TRBV11-2

CDR3aa: CSVKQGSSGNTIYF
CDR3nt: TGCAGCGTTAAACAGGGTAGCTCTGGAAACACCATATATTTT
abundance: NA
d_gene: NA
len: 14
j_gene: TRBJ1-3
v_gene: TRBV29-1

CDR3aa: CASSRRVAGESGQNEQFF
CDR3nt: TGTGCCAGCTCACGGCGGGTAGCGGGAGAGAGCGGTCAAAATGAGCAGTTCTTC
abundance: once
d_gene: TRBD2
len: 18
j_gene: TRBJ2-1
v_gene: TRBV18

CDR3aa: CASSRDSLSSYEQYF
CDR3nt: TGTGCCAGCAGCCGGGACTCGCTAAGCTCCTACGAGCAGTACTTC
abundance: NA
d_gene: NA
len: 15
j_gene: TRBJ2-7
v_gene: TRBV7-2

CDR3aa: CASSLSRSVPQHF
CDR3nt: TGTGCCAGCAGTTTGTCCCGGAGCGTGCCCCAGCATTTT
abundance: NA
d_gene: NA
len: 13
j_gene: TRBJ1-5
v_gene: TRBV27

CDR3aa: CSAGPGAEQYF
CDR3nt: TGCAGCGCCGGACCAGGGGCCGAGCAGTACTTC
abundance: NA
d_gene: NA
len: 11
j_gene: TRBJ2-7
v_gene: TRBV29-1

CDR3aa: CASSLEFSQGNYGYTF
CDR3nt: TGCGCCAGCAGCTTGGAGTTTTCGCAGGGCAACTATGGCTACACCTTC
abundance: NA
d_gene: NA
len: 16
j_gene: TRBJ1-2
v_gene: TRBV5-1

CDR3aa: CASSHQDRGGETQYF
CDR3nt: TGCGCCAGCAGCCACCAAGACAGGGGAGGGGAGACCCAGTACTTC
abundance: NA
d_gene: NA
len: 15
j_gene: TRBJ2-5
v_gene: TRBV4-1

CDR3aa: CATKLAGGPDTQYF
CDR3nt: TGTGCCACGAAGCTAGCGGGAGGACCAGATACGCAGTATTTT
abundance: NA
d_gene: TRBD2
len: 14
j_gene: TRBJ2-3
v_gene: TRBV15

CDR3aa: CASSWGPYNEQFF
CDR3nt: TGTGCCAGCAGTTGGGGGCCTTACAATGAGCAGTTCTTC
abundance: few
d_gene: NA
len: 13
j_gene: TRBJ2-1
v_gene: TRBV27

CDR3aa: CASSELAGSYNEQFF
CDR3nt: TGTGCCAGCAGTGAGTTAGCAGGCTCCTACAATGAGCAGTTCTTC
abundance: NA
d_gene: NA
len: 15
j_gene: TRBJ2-1
v_gene: TRBV6-1

CDR3aa: CASRMGQSYEQYF
CDR3nt: TGTGCCAGCAGGATGGGACAGTCCTACGAGCAGTACTTC
abundance: NA
d_gene: TRBD1
len: 13
j_gene: TRBJ2-7
v_gene: TRBV6-1